Listed below are T cell receptor beta chains from one sample, sequenced in a study of T cells in Graves' hyperthyroidism and ophthalmopathy. TCRdb processed the multiplex PCR reads anew with MiXCR; each CDR3 protein has one entry. The table shows 300,000 to 400,000 distinct CDR3 sequences, with approximately 17% occurring only once. What was sequenced was blood. Receptors originate from a man in his late teens or twenties with Graves' ophthalmopathy. CDR3s include the opening cysteine and the closing phenylalanine or tryptophan. The D gene is left open where the match is weak. The listing skips clone size in some rows; elsewhere it reads once, few, many or a size class.

d_gene: TRBD2
j_gene: TRBJ2-1
v_gene: TRBV6-1
abundance: .
CDR3nt: TGTGCCAGCAGTATTCTAGCGGGCGGCTTGGATGAGCAGTTCTTC
CDR3aa: CASSILAGGLDEQFF

d_gene: .
j_gene: TRBJ2-2
v_gene: TRBV9
abundance: few
CDR3nt: TGTGCCAGCAGCGTAGCTGGGGGCGGGGAGCTGTTTTTT
CDR3aa: CASSVAGGGELFF

d_gene: .
j_gene: TRBJ1-2
v_gene: TRBV7-9
abundance: .
CDR3nt: TGTGCCAGCTCGGCGGTTGGCTACACCTTC
CDR3aa: CASSAVGYTF

d_gene: .
j_gene: TRBJ2-2
v_gene: TRBV5-1
abundance: .
CDR3nt: TGCGCCAGCAGCCGGTCCGCAGGGTGGAGCACCGGGGAGCTGTTTTTT
CDR3aa: CASSRSAGWSTGELFF

d_gene: .
j_gene: TRBJ2-1
v_gene: TRBV28
abundance: many
CDR3nt: TGTGCCAGCAGTTTCTTAGGGACGGGTAACAATGAGCAGTTCTTC
CDR3aa: CASSFLGTGNNEQFF

d_gene: .
j_gene: TRBJ1-2
v_gene: TRBV6-6
abundance: many
CDR3nt: TGTGCCAGCAGTTACGGGGACTATGGCTACACCTTC
CDR3aa: CASSYGDYGYTF

d_gene: .
j_gene: TRBJ2-1
v_gene: TRBV29-1
abundance: few
CDR3nt: TGCAGCGCCCGGGGCCTTGGAGGGGGCAATGAGCAGTTCTTC
CDR3aa: CSARGLGGGNEQFF

d_gene: .
j_gene: TRBJ2-3
v_gene: TRBV7-9
abundance: .
CDR3nt: TGTGCCAGCAGCCCGTCTCTAGGCGGGGTTGGCACAGATACGCAGTATTTT
CDR3aa: CASSPSLGGVGTDTQYF

d_gene: TRBD1
j_gene: TRBJ1-5
v_gene: TRBV4-2
abundance: many
CDR3nt: TGTGCCAGCAGCCAAACAGGGGCGAGCAATCAGCCCCAGCATTTT
CDR3aa: CASSQTGASNQPQHF

d_gene: TRBD2
j_gene: TRBJ2-7
v_gene: TRBV7-8
abundance: .
CDR3nt: TGTGCCAGCAGCTTTTTGACTAGCGGGTTCTCCGAGCAGTACTTC
CDR3aa: CASSFLTSGFSEQYF

d_gene: .
j_gene: TRBJ2-2
v_gene: TRBV5-5
abundance: .
CDR3nt: TGTGCCAGCAGCTTGGTGCAGACCACCGGGGAGCTGTTTTTT
CDR3aa: CASSLVQTTGELFF

d_gene: TRBD1
j_gene: TRBJ2-7
v_gene: TRBV15
abundance: few
CDR3nt: TGTGCCACCAGCAGAGATAGGGGGACAGGGGGCCACGAGCAGTACTTC
CDR3aa: CATSRDRGTGGHEQYF

d_gene: .
j_gene: TRBJ1-2
v_gene: TRBV18
abundance: .
CDR3nt: TGTGCCAGCTCACCCCGTGGGAGGGGAGATGGTGGCTATGGCTACACCTTC
CDR3aa: CASSPRGRGDGGYGYTF

d_gene: .
j_gene: TRBJ2-3
v_gene: TRBV4-2
abundance: few
CDR3nt: TGTGCCAGCAGCCAAGATCAGCGGGGCACAGATACGCAGTATTTT
CDR3aa: CASSQDQRGTDTQYF

d_gene: .
j_gene: TRBJ1-1
v_gene: TRBV10-1
abundance: many
CDR3nt: TGCGCCAGCAGCGCGGATACAGGGATCACTGAAGCTTTCTTT
CDR3aa: CASSADTGITEAFF

d_gene: .
j_gene: TRBJ2-2
v_gene: TRBV5-1
abundance: .
CDR3nt: TGCGCCAGCAGCTTGGAGAGGGAGGCCGGGGAGCTGTTTTTT
CDR3aa: CASSLEREAGELFF

d_gene: .
j_gene: TRBJ1-2
v_gene: TRBV11-2
abundance: many
CDR3nt: TGTGCCAGCAGCTTACCGGGAGCGCCGGGCTACACCTTC
CDR3aa: CASSLPGAPGYTF

d_gene: .
j_gene: TRBJ1-1
v_gene: TRBV7-9
abundance: .
CDR3nt: TGTGCCAGCAGCTTTGAGGGGGGTGGGAACGCTGAAGCTTTCTTT
CDR3aa: CASSFEGGGNAEAFF

d_gene: TRBD2
j_gene: TRBJ2-1
v_gene: TRBV15
abundance: few
CDR3nt: TGTGCCACCGCCCCGGGACTAGCGGATTACAATGAGCAGTTCTTC
CDR3aa: CATAPGLADYNEQFF

d_gene: .
j_gene: TRBJ1-6
v_gene: TRBV10-3
abundance: .
CDR3nt: TGTGCCATCAGTGTGGCCCCAGACCTCAATTCACCCCTCCACTTT
CDR3aa: CAISVAPDLNSPLHF

d_gene: .
j_gene: TRBJ1-3
v_gene: TRBV11-2
abundance: few
CDR3nt: TGTGCCAGCAGCTTCTCCGGGACAGGAAACACCATATATTTT
CDR3aa: CASSFSGTGNTIYF

d_gene: .
j_gene: TRBJ1-4
v_gene: TRBV20-1
abundance: few
CDR3nt: TGCAGTCCCTCCCAGCCAGGGGACTGGTATGAAAAACTGTTTTTT
CDR3aa: CSPSQPGDWYEKLFF

d_gene: .
j_gene: TRBJ2-7
v_gene: TRBV6-1
abundance: many
CDR3nt: TGTGCCAGCAGCGATGCTGCGACAGAGGCCTACGAGCAGTACTTC
CDR3aa: CASSDAATEAYEQYF